This entry is about one T cell receptor (beta chain). This sample was taken from a study of blood T cell repertoires in COVID-19. At the level of the study: Samples came from the United States, Italy and Spain, spanning acute and convalescent COVID-19. The analysed material was cDNA or gDNA that came from T cells, B-cell-depleted T cells, or PBMCs.

The trim removed 1 base at V and 8 bases at J, leaving 2 bases unmatched. Germline CDR1 is SNHLY and CDR2 is FYNNEI. The CDR3 is 13 residues long. Per the original data handling: Using reference gene primer amplification, nucleated cell counts were estimated. TCRdb's copy holds only in-frame clones and misses some; the assay was immunoSEQ multiplex PCR. D and trimming come from the DNA, and the V and J calls and clone size come from that table. Found here are some 150,000 clones, about 88% of them singletons; the top ten hold more than 2%. The sequence was obtained from a woman between 65 and 79 years old with acute or convalescent COVID-19. The sequencing sample was made of peripheral blood. The chain carries TRBV2 and TRBJ2-1; 7 bases are shared with TRBD1. CDR3 coding DNA: TGTGCCAGCAGTGAAGGAGGGGGCTATGAGCAGTTCTTC. This encodes CASSEGGGYEQFF. Variable domain in full (rest from reference TRBV2 and TRBJ2-1): EPEVTQTPSHQVTQMGQEVILRCVPISNHLYFYWYRQILGQKVEFLVSFYNNEISEKSEIFDDQFSVERPDGSNFTLKIRSTKLEDSAMYFCASSEGGGYEQFFGPGTRLTVL.